Included here is one TCR beta chain sequence, with context. It may be a read error: a sequence one base away is much more abundant. The CDR3 extends over 15 amino acids. Germline V lookup: CDR1 MNHNS, CDR2 SASEGT. After removal of 7 bases from V and 4 bases from J, the junction contained 12 bases not matched to a gene. Both blood RNA, taken from unsorted whole blood, and germline DNA were extracted. Investigators obtained approximately 4 milliliters of peripheral blood ahead of surgery. The sample comes from a study of tumor-infiltrating lymphocytes in primary liver carcinoma. Overall study: Resection treated the patients' primary liver carcinoma.

With 500 to 650 ng total RNA as template and a constant-region primer, TCR beta cDNA was made. Library construction for TCR beta comprised three nested multiplex PCR rounds performed with slightly modified ARM-PCR. In the first two PCR rounds, TRBV1-TRBV30 forward primers were paired with a C-beta reverse primer, and each round lasted roughly 10 cycles. A single record per CDR3 protein comes from TCRdb applying MiXCR to the multiplex PCR reads. The repertoire holds around 210,000 distinct CDR3 sequences, with 65% as singletons. The chain recombines TRBV6-1 with TRBJ1-1; TRBD1 agrees at 7 bases. This sequence originates from a woman in her fifties or sixties with primary liver carcinoma and hepatitis B virus infection. Specimen: peripheral blood. CDR3: CASTDKGTVITEAFF. Here the CDR3 DNA reads TGTGCCAGCACTGATAAAGGGACAGTGATCACTGAAGCTTTCTTT.